These T cell receptor beta chains were read from a single sample in a study of shared clonotypes between healthy human individuals. Generated by immunoSEQ multiplex PCR, the TCRdb table keeps only in-frame clones and is missing some. Of approximately 2.5 million clones in the sample, 93% were seen once. What was sequenced was naive CD4+ T cells from PBMCs. Source of these receptors: a man younger than 35 in good health. Some clones in this sample may be carry-over from other donors' samples. Both conserved end residues are part of each CDR3. D genes are given only for firm matches. The size entry is marked missing in some rows and otherwise reads once, few, many or a size class.

j_call d_call clone_size v_call cdr3_nt cdr3_aa
TRBJ1-5 - once TRBV6-1 TGTGCCAGCAGTGAAGAATGGGGGGCCAGCAATCAGCCCCAGCATTTT CASSEEWGASNQPQHF
TRBJ1-3 - once TRBV15 TGTGCCACCAGCAGAGGTGGCGGGTTATCTGGAAACACCATATATTTT CATSRGGGLSGNTIYF
TRBJ2-7 - - TRBV7-2 TGTGCCAGCAGCTTGGCTAGAGGCGAGCAGTACTTC CASSLARGEQYF
TRBJ2-7 - - TRBV9 TGTGCCAGCAGCGGCCCGGGTTTCTTCGAGCAGTACTTC CASSGPGFFEQYF
TRBJ1-2 TRBD1 - TRBV6-1 TGTGCCAGCGGTCCGACAGGGCGGGGTGGCTACACCTTC CASGPTGRGGYTF
TRBJ1-2 - - TRBV6-5 TGTGCCAGCAGGAAACTGACAGTTGATGAGGGCTACACCTTC CASRKLTVDEGYTF
TRBJ2-7 TRBD1 once TRBV5-4 TGTGCCAGCAGCCTGGGGACAGCCAAACTCTACGAGCAGTACTTC CASSLGTAKLYEQYF
TRBJ1-3 - - TRBV19 TGTGCCAGTAGTATTCTGGGTGGAGGAAACACCATATATTTT CASSILGGGNTIYF
TRBJ2-7 TRBD2 - TRBV28 TGTGCCAGCAAGCCCGGGACTACCTCGAGCGAGCAGTACTTC CASKPGTTSSEQYF
TRBJ2-1 TRBD1 - TRBV4-3 TGCGCCAGCAGCCCTCAGGGGGCCAGCGAGCAGTTCTTC CASSPQGASEQFF
TRBJ1-3 TRBD1 - TRBV5-1 TGCGCCAGCAGCACCGCAGGGGGCAGGCCTGGAAACACCATATATTTT CASSTAGGRPGNTIYF
TRBJ1-1 - - TRBV11-2 TGTGCCAGCAGCGTGGACCCGCCTTGGGGAGCTTTCTTT CASSVDPPWGAFF
TRBJ1-5 TRBD1 - TRBV2 TGTGCCAGCAGATTACAGGGGTTAAGCAATCAGCCCCAGCATTTT CASRLQGLSNQPQHF
TRBJ1-1 - - TRBV5-6 TGTGCCAGCAGCTTGGCCAATCGGGGGTATTTTGCCAAGAACACTGAAGCTTTCTTT CASSLANRGYFAKNTEAFF
TRBJ1-1 - once TRBV6-1 TGTGCCAGCAGTGAAGGCCGAACTGAAGCTTTCTTT CASSEGRTEAFF
TRBJ2-7 - - TRBV18 TGTGCCAGCTCACCACCCCGGGACGGGTCCTACGAGCAGTACTTC CASSPPRDGSYEQYF
TRBJ2-1 TRBD2 - TRBV5-4 TGTGCCAGCAGATCGTCCGGGACTAGCCCCTACAATGAGCAGTTCTTC CASRSSGTSPYNEQFF
TRBJ2-2 TRBD1 - TRBV6-5 TGTGCCAGCAGTCGGACAGGGGGCACCGGGGAGCTGTTTTTT CASSRTGGTGELFF
TRBJ2-2 - - TRBV28 TGTGCCAGCAGTTTCGGTCCGAACACCGGGGAGCTGTTTTTT CASSFGPNTGELFF
TRBJ2-1 - - TRBV23-1 TGCGCCAGCACCACGTCGGCGCCTGAGCAGTTCTTC CASTTSAPEQFF
TRBJ2-7 - - TRBV5-5 TGTGCCAGCAGCCACGGGGCGGGAGAGCAGTACTTC CASSHGAGEQYF
TRBJ1-1 TRBD1 once TRBV5-1 TGCGCCAGCAGCTTACAGGGGGCACCGGGGGACACTGAAGCTTTCTTT CASSLQGAPGDTEAFF
TRBJ2-5 TRBD1 - TRBV25-1 TGTGCCAGCAGTGAAGGCAGGGGGCATGCCGAGACCCAGTACTTC CASSEGRGHAETQYF
TRBJ1-1 - - TRBV7-2 TGTGCCAGCAGCTCAAGGTGGGGGGAGACTGAAGCTTTCTTT CASSSRWGETEAFF
TRBJ1-1 - - TRBV27 TGTGCCAGCAGTCGCCGCGGGGGGACTGAAGCTTTCTTT CASSRRGGTEAFF
TRBJ2-5 - - TRBV7-3 TGTGCCAGCAGCTTAACCGGAGGGGTCGGGGAGACCCAGTACTTC CASSLTGGVGETQYF
TRBJ2-1 TRBD2 - TRBV4-3 TGCGCCAGCAGCCAAGGGCTAGCGGGAGTCTATGAGCAGTTCTTC CASSQGLAGVYEQFF
TRBJ1-2 - once TRBV6-1 TGTGCCAGCAGTGTCGGGGCAGGGGCCAACTATGGCTACACCTTC CASSVGAGANYGYTF
TRBJ2-4 TRBD1 - TRBV5-8 TGTGCCAGCAGTTCGGGGGACAGGGCCGGGAACATTCAGTACTTC CASSSGDRAGNIQYF
TRBJ2-2 - - TRBV7-9 TGTGCCAGCAGCTTAAGGACCTCGAACACCGGGGAGCTGTTTTTT CASSLRTSNTGELFF
TRBJ1-3 TRBD1 - TRBV28 TGTGCCAGCAGTTTTGGAGGGACAGAGTTTGGAAACACCATATATTTT CASSFGGTEFGNTIYF
TRBJ2-1 TRBD1 - TRBV2 TGTGCCAGCAGACTGACAGGGACCCACGGAGATGAGCAGTTCTTC CASRLTGTHGDEQFF
TRBJ1-1 - - TRBV9 TGTGCCAGCAGCGTTACGCCAACCGTTGAAGCTTTCTTT CASSVTPTVEAFF
TRBJ1-4 - - TRBV6-5 TGTGCCAGCAGTTACTTAGGACGAACTAATGAAAAACTGTTTTTT CASSYLGRTNEKLFF
TRBJ2-1 - - TRBV7-9 TGTGCCAGCAGCCGTCAAACAGGGAAGGGTTGGGGGACCTTTGAGCAGTTCTTC CASSRQTGKGWGTFEQFF
TRBJ2-7 TRBD1 - TRBV6-5 TGTGCCAGCAGCCGGGACAGGGGGGCCTACGAGCAGTACTTC CASSRDRGAYEQYF
TRBJ2-7 TRBD1 - TRBV5-4 TGTGCCAGCAGCCCGGACAGGGGACCCTACGAGCAGTACTTC CASSPDRGPYEQYF